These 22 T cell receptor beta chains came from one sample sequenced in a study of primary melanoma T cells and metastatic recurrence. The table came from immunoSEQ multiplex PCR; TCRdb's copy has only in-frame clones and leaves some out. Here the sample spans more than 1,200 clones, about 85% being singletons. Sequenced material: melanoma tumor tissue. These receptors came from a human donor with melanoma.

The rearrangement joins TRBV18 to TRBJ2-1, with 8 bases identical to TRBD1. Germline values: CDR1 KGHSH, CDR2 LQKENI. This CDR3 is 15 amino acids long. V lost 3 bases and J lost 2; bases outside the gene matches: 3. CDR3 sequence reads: CASSPDRATYNEQFF. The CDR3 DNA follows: TGTGCCAGCTCACCGGACAGGGCGACCTACAATGAGCAGTTCTTC.

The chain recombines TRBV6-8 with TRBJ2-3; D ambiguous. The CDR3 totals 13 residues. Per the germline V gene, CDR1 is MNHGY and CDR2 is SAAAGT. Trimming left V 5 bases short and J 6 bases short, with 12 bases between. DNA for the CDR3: TGTGCCAGCAGTGCCCGGCCTGGGGATACGCAGTATTTT. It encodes CASSARPGDTQYF.

The CDR3 here is CASSFEGLETQYF. CDR3 bases: TGTGCCAGCAGCTTCGAGGGACTCGAGACCCAGTACTTC. V usage is TRBV7-1 and J usage is TRBJ2-5; the D gene is possibly TRBD2 (6 bases). TRBV7-1 is an open reading frame, and its role is uncertain. There are 13 residues in the CDR3. Trimming removed 4 bases at V and 5 bases at J, with 11 bases between.

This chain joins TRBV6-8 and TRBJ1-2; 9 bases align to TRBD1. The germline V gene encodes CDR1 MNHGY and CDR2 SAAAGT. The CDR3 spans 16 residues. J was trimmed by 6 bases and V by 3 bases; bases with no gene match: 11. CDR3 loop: CASSYLLTGGGDGYTF. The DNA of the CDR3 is TGTGCCAGCAGTTATCTCTTAACAGGGGGCGGAGATGGCTACACCTTC.

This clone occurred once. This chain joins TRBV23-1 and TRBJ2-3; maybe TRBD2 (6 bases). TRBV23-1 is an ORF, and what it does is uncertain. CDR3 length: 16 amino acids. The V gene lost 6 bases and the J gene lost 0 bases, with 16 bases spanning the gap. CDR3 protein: CASSSGVAASTDTQYF. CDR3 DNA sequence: TGCGCCAGCAGCTCGGGAGTAGCGGCTAGCACAGATACGCAGTATTTT.

The CDR3 DNA sequence: TGTGCCTGGAGTGACTCCCTTCTAGCCAAAAACATTCAGTACTTC. It is translated as CAWSDSLLAKNIQYF. The chain employs TRBV30 and TRBJ2-4; D gene uncertain. Germline lookup yields CDR1 GTSNPN and CDR2 SVGIG (reference sequence). V was pared by 1 base and J by 0 bases, with 10 bases between. This CDR3 is built from 15 residues.

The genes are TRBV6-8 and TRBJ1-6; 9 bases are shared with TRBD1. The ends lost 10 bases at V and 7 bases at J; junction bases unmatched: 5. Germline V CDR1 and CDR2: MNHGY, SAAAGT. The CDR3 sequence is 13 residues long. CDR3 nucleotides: TGTGCCATCCAGGACAGGGGAAATTCACCCCTCCACTTT. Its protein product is CAIQDRGNSPLHF.

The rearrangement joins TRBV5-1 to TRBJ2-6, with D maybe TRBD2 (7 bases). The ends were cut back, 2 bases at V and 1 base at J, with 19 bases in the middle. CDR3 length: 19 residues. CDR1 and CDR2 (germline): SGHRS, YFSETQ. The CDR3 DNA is TGCGCCAGCAGCTTAATGTCGGGGGGCTTTGAATCTGGGGCCAACGTCCTGACTTTC. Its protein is CASSLMSGGFESGANVLTF.

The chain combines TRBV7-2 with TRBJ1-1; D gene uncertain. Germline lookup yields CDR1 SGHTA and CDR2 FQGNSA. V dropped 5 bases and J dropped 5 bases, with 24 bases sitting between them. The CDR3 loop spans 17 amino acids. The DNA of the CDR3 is TGTGCCAGCAGCCACCGGCTTCGGGCCTTAGGGTTTACTGAAGCTTTCTTT. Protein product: CASSHRLRALGFTEAFF. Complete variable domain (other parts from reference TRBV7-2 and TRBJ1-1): GAGVSQSPSNKVTEKGKDVELRCDPISGHTALYWYRQSLGQGLEFLIYFQGNSAPDKSGLPSDRFSAERTGGSVSTLTIQRTQQEDSAVYLCASSHRLRALGFTEAFFGQGTRLTVV.

The CDR3 sequence: CATLDRGLGTEAFF. CDR3 nucleotides: TGTGCCACCTTGGACAGGGGGCTTGGAACTGAAGCTTTCTTT. V usage is TRBV6-8 and J usage is TRBJ1-1, with TRBD1 matching 11 bases. CDR1 and CDR2 from the germline V gene are MNHGY and SAAAGT. Trimming at V came to 10 bases and at J to 5 bases, leaving 9 bases not matched to a gene. The CDR3 contains 14 residues.

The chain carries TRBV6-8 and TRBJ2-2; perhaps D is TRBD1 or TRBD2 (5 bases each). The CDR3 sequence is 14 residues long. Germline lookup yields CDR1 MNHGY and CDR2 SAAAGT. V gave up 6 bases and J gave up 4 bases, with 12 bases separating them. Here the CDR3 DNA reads TGTGCCAGCAGAGGTGGGGGAAGCACCGGGGAGCTGTTTTTT. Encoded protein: CASRGGGSTGELFF.

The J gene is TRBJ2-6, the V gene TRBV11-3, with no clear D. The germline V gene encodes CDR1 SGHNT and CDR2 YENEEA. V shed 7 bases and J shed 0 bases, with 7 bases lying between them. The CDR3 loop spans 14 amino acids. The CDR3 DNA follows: TGTGCCAGCACCCTGAGCTCTGGGGCCAACGTCCTGACTTTC. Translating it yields CASTLSSGANVLTF.

As DNA, the CDR3 is TGTGCCAGCAGTTACTCTTTGGGGGACTATGGCTACACCTTC. Encoded protein: CASSYSLGDYGYTF. This chain joins TRBV6-8 and TRBJ1-2; maybe TRBD1 (5 bases). CDR1 is MNHGY and CDR2 is SAAAGT in the germline V gene. The CDR3 loop spans 14 amino acids. Trimming left V 0 bases short and J 3 bases short, with 8 bases between.

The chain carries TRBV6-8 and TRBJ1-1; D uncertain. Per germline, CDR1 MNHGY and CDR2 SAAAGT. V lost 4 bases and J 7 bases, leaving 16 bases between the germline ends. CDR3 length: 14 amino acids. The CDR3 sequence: CASSSTPLGSEAFF. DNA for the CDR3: TGTGCCAGCAGTTCGACTCCTCTAGGTAGTGAAGCTTTCTTT.

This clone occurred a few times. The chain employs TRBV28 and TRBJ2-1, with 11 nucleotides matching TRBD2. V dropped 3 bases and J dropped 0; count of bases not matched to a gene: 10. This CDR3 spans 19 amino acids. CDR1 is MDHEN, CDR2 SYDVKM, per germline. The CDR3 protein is CASSLVAGGPSSSYNEQFF. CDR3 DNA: TGTGCCAGCAGTTTGGTAGCGGGAGGGCCCTCGAGCTCCTACAATGAGCAGTTCTTC.

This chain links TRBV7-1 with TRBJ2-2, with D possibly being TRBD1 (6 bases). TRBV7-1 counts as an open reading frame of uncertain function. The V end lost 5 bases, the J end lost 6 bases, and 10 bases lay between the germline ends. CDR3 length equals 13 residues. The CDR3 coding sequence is TGTGCCAGCAGCGTCAGGGGCTCCGGGGAGCTGTTTTTT. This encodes CASSVRGSGELFF.

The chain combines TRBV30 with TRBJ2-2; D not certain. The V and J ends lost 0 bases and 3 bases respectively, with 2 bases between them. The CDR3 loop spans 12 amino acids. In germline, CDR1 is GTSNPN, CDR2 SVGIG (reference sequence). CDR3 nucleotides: TGTGCCTGGAGTGTATACACCGGGGAGCTGTTTTTT. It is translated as CAWSVYTGELFF.

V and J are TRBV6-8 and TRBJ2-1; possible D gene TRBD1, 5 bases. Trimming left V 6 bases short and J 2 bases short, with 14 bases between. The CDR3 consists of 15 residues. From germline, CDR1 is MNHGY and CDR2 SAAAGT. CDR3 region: CASSDDSNPYNEQFF. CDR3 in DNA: TGTGCCAGCAGCGACGACAGTAATCCCTACAATGAGCAGTTCTTC.

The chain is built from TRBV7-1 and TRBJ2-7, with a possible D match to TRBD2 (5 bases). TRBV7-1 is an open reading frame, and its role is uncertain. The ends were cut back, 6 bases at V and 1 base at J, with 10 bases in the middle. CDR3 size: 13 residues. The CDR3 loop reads CASSPSGSYEQYF. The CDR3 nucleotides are TGTGCCAGCAGTCCTTCGGGATCCTACGAGCAGTACTTC.

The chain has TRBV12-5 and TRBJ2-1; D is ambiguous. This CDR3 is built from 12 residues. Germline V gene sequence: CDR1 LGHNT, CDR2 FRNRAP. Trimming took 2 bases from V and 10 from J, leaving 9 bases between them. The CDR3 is CASGLPPAEQFF. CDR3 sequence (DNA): TGTGCTAGTGGTTTGCCCCCCGCGGAGCAGTTCTTC.

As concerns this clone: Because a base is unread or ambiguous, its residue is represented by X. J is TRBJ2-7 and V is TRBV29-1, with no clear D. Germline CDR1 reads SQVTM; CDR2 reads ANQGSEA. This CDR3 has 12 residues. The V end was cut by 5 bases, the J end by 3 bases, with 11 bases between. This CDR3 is CSVMDLXYEQYF. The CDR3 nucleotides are TGCAGCGTTATGGACCTCAYCTACGAGCAGTACTTC.

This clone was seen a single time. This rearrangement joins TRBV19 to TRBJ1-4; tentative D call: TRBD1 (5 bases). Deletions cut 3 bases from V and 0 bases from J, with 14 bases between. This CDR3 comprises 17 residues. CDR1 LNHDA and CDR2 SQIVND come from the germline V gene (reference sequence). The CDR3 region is CASSIRGGFATNEKLFF. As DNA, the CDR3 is TGTGCCAGTAGTATCCGGGGCGGTTTTGCAACTAATGAAAAACTGTTTTTT.